This passage covers 6 T cell receptor beta chains from one sample sequenced in a study of siplizumab effects on memory and regulatory T cells. Produced via immunoSEQ multiplex PCR; TCRdb's table is partial and in-frame only. The repertoire holds more than 85,000 clones, with about 91% as singletons. Sequencing input: Tregs sorted from blood. These receptors came from a human donor in good health.

The rearrangement uses TRBV5-1 and TRBJ2-7; D is unclear. From germline, CDR1 is SGHRS and CDR2 YFSETQ. V was cut by 7 bases and J by 2 bases, with 19 bases left in between. The CDR3 covers 15 residues. CDR3: CASRPTPGPAYEQYF. The CDR3 nucleotides are TGCGCCAGCCGGCCTACCCCCGGCCCCGCCTACGAGCAGTACTTC.

This sequence joins TRBV5-4 and TRBJ2-7, with D perhaps matching TRBD2 (5 bases). Trimming took off 2 bases at V and 4 bases at J, with 10 bases between the two ends. The CDR3 consists of 13 residues. Germline V CDR1 and CDR2: SGHNT, YYREEE (reference sequence). CDR3 nucleotide sequence: TGTGCCAGCAGCTTCCCAGGAGGTTACGAGCAGTACTTC. This encodes CASSFPGGYEQYF.

The chain employs TRBV11-2 and TRBJ2-2; TRBD2 matches 13 bases. This CDR3 is 18 amino acids long. Germline CDR1 reads SGHAT; CDR2 reads FQNNGV. J gave up 7 bases and V 2 bases, and 10 bases lay outside the gene matches. CDR3 sequence reads: CASSLQPPLAGGRGELFF. The CDR3 region has the DNA TGTGCCAGCAGCTTACAACCCCCACTAGCGGGAGGGCGCGGGGAGCTGTTTTTT.

A few counts support this clone. The chain joins TRBV30 to TRBJ1-1; 7 positions match TRBD1. Trimming removed 3 bases from V and 7 bases from J; junction bases left unmatched: 11. This CDR3 contains 14 residues. Germline CDR1 is GTSNPN and CDR2 is SVGIG (reference sequence). CDR3 sequence (DNA): TGTGCCTGGAGGCCGACAGGGAGGATTAATGAAGCTTTCTTT. The encoded protein is CAWRPTGRINEAFF.

V and J are TRBV7-8 and TRBJ2-5, with D hard to call. From germline, CDR1 is SGHVS and CDR2 FQNEAQ. The CDR3 is made up of 16 amino acids. V was pared by 6 bases and J by 5 bases, with 22 bases between. The CDR3 DNA sequence: TGTGCCAGCAGTTCCCGACCGGGCCCTGTAGGGGAGACCCAGTACTTC. This sequence encodes CASSSRPGPVGETQYF.

Only one count was recorded for this clone. This sequence joins TRBV11-2 and TRBJ2-7, with a weak D call TRBD1 (5 bases). CDR1 SGHAT and CDR2 FQNNGV come from the germline V gene. V lost 1 base and J 4 bases, leaving 20 bases between the germline ends. This CDR3 comprises 17 residues. The DNA of the CDR3 is TGTGCCAGCAGCTTAGGACACACAGGCCCGGCCGGGTACGAGCAGTACTTC. Protein: CASSLGHTGPAGYEQYF.